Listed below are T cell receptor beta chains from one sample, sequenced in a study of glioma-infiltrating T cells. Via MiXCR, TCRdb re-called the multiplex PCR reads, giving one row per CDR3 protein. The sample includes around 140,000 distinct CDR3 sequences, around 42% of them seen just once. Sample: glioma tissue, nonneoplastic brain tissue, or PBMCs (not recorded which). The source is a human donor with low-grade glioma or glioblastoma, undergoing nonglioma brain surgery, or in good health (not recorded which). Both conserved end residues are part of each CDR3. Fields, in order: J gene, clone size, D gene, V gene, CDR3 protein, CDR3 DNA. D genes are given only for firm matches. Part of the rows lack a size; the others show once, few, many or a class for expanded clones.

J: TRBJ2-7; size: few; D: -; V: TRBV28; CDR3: CASTSAGLLRSYEQYF; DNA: TGTGCCAGCACCTCCGCAGGGCTCCTAAGATCCTACGAGCAGTACTTC
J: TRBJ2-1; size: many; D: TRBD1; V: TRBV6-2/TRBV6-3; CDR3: CASRPIGTGGNYNEQFF; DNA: TGTGCCAGCAGACCAATAGGGACAGGGGGCAACTACAATGAGCAGTTCTTC
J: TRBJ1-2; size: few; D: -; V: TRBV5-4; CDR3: CASSLGLYGYTF; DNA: TGTGCCAGCAGCTTGGGACTCTATGGCTACACCTTC
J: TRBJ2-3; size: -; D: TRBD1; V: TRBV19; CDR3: CASSIPGQGMDTQYF; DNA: TGTGCCAGTAGTATACCGGGACAGGGGATGGATACGCAGTATTTT
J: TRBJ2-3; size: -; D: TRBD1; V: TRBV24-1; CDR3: CATRQGEDTQYF; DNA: TGTGCCACCCGACAGGGGGAAGATACGCAGTATTTT
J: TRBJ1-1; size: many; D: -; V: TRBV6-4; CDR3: CASSANGGSNTEAFF; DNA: TGTGCCAGCAGCGCAAACGGGGGTAGTAACACTGAAGCTTTCTTT
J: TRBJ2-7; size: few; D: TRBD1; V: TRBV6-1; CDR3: CASSPNAGQGHEQYF; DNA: TGTGCCAGCTCCCCAAACGCGGGACAGGGGCACGAGCAGTACTTC
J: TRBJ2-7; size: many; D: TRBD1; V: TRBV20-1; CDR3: CSARGVGQGYEQYF; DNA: TGCAGTGCTAGAGGGGTGGGACAGGGCTACGAGCAGTACTTC
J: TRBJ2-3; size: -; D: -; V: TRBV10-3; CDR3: CAIMSGVPHTDTQYF; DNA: TGTGCCATCATGAGCGGCGTCCCACATACAGATACGCAGTATTTT
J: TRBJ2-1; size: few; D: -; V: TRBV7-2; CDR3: CASSLAPGVGEQFF; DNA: TGTGCCAGCAGCTTAGCGCCGGGAGTGGGTGAGCAGTTCTTC
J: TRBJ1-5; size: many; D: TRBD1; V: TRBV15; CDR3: CATSTTGGNQPQHF; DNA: TGTGCCACCAGCACCACAGGGGGTAATCAGCCCCAGCATTTT
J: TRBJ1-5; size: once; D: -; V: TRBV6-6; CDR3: CASSGGQISNQPQHF; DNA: TGTGCCAGCAGTGGTGGGCAGATTAGCAATCAGCCCCAGCATTTT
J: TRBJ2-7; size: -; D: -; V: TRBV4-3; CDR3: CASSQDRYGPSSYEQYF; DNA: TGCGCCAGCAGCCAAGATCGATATGGCCCAAGCTCCTACGAGCAGTACTTC
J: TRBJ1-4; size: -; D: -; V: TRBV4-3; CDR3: CASSLWAATNEKLFF; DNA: TGCGCCAGCAGCCTGTGGGCCGCAACTAATGAAAAACTGTTTTTT
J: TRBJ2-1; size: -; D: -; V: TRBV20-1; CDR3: CSAREFNGQFF; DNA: TGCAGTGCTAGAGAGTTCAATGGGCAGTTCTTC
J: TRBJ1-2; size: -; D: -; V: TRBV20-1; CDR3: CSAGTSAGFGYYGYTF; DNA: TGCAGTGCTGGAACCTCCGCAGGGTTCGGGTACTATGGCTACACCTTC
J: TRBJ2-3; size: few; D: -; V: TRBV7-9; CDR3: CASSLVGSDTQYF; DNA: TGTGCCAGCAGCTTAGTGGGCAGTGATACGCAGTATTTT
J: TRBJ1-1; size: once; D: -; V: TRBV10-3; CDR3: CAISARVRTEAFF; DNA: TGTGCCATCAGTGCCAGGGTAAGAACTGAAGCTTTCTTT
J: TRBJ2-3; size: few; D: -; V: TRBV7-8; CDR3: CASSLIRGRTDTQYF; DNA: TGTGCCAGCAGCTTAATTAGGGGGAGGACAGATACGCAGTATTTT
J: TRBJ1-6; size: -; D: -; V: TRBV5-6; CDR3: CASSPGRWNSPLHF; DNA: TGTGCCAGCAGCCCGGGACGGTGGAATTCACCCCTCCACTTT
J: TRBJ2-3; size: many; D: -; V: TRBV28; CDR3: CASSFPLGPSTDTQYF; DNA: TGTGCCAGCAGTTTTCCTCTGGGACCGAGCACAGATACGCAGTATTTT
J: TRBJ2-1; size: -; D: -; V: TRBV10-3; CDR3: CAISELVVNEQFF; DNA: TGTGCCATCAGTGAGTTGGTAGTCAATGAGCAGTTCTTC
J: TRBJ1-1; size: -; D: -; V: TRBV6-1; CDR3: CASRSLAGGTEAFF; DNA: TGTGCCAGCAGAAGTTTGGCAGGCGGCACTGAAGCTTTCTTT
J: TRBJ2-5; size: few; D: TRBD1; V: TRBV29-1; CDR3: CSAGGQVGETQYF; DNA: TGCAGCGCAGGAGGACAGGTTGGAGAGACCCAGTACTTC
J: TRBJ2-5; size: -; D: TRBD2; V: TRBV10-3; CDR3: CAISQQGGREKETQYF; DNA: TGTGCCATCAGTCAGCAGGGCGGGAGGGAGAAAGAGACCCAGTACTTC
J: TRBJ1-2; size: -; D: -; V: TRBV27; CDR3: CASSSGVGYTF; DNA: TGTGCCAGCAGTTCGGGCGTCGGCTACACCTTC
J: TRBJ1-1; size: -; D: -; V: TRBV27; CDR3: CASSLHLNTEAFF; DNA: TGTGCCAGCAGTTTACATCTGAACACTGAAGCTTTCTTT
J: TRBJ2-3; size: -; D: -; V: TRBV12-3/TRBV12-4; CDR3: CASRAGPSTDTQYF; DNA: TGTGCCAGCAGGGCGGGCCCAAGCACAGATACGCAGTATTTT
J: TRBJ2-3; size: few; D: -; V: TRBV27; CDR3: CASSLTQGSADTQYF; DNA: TGTGCCAGCAGTTTAACCCAGGGGAGCGCAGATACGCAGTATTTT
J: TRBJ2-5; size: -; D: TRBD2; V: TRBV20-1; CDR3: CSAELAGARETKYF; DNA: TGCAGTGCTGAACTAGCGGGGGCGCGGGAGACCAAGTACTTC
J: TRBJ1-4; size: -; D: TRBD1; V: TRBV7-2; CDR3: CASSPRQGGEKLFF; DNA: TGTGCCAGCAGCCCCCGACAGGGAGGCGAAAAACTGTTTTTT
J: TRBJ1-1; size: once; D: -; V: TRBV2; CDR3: CAIRRDTEAFF; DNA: TGTGCCATCCGAAGGGACACTGAAGCTTTCTTT
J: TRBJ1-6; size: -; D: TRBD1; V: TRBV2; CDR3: CASRALGQGNSPLHF; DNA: TGTGCCAGCAGAGCCCTCGGACAGGGGAATTCACCCCTCCACTTT
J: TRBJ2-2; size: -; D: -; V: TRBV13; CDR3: CASSLGSGELFF; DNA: TGTGCCAGCAGCTTAGGATCCGGGGAGCTGTTTTTT
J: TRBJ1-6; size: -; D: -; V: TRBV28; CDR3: CASRGLLSSYNSPLHF; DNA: TGTGCCAGCAGGGGTCTCCTGAGCTCCTATAATTCACCCCTCCACTTT
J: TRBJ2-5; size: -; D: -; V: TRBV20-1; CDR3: CSARDPGLETQYF; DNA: TGCAGTGCTAGAGATCCGGGGCTTGAGACCCAGTACTTC
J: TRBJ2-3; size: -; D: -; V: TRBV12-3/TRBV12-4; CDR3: CASSRSGYTDTQYF; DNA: TGTGCCAGCAGTCGGAGCGGGTACACAGATACGCAGTATTTT
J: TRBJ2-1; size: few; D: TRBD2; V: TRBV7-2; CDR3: CASSLKRAGAHDEQFF; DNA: TGTGCCAGCAGCTTAAAACGGGCGGGAGCCCACGATGAGCAGTTCTTC
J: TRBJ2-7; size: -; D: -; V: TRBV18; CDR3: CASSLGHTGTYEQYF; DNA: TGTGCCAGCTCACTGGGACACACGGGGACCTACGAGCAGTACTTC
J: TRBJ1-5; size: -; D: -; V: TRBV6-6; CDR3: CASSEAQRNQPQHF; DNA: TGTGCCAGCAGTGAGGCTCAGCGCAATCAGCCCCAGCATTTT
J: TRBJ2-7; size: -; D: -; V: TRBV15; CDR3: CATSSTGNEQYF; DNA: TGTGCCACCAGCAGTACAGGGAACGAGCAGTACTTC
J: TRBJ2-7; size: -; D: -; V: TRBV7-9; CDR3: CASSLGPRVQYF; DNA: TGTGCCAGCAGCTTGGGGCCTAGGGTGCAGTACTTC
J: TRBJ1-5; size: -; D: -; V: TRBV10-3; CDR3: CAIRDRRNQPQHF; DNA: TGTGCCATCAGGGACCGCCGCAATCAGCCCCAGCATTTT
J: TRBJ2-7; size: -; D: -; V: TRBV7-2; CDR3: CASSPHQGGSSYEQYF; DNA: TGTGCCAGCAGCCCACACCAGGGGGGGAGCTCCTACGAGCAGTACTTC
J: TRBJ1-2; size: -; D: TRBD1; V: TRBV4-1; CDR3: CASVPGTGENYGYTF; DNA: TGCGCCAGCGTTCCCGGGACAGGGGAGAACTATGGCTACACCTTC
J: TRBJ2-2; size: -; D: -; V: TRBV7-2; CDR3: CASSWDAGELFF; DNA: TGTGCGAGCTCCTGGGACGCCGGGGAGCTGTTTTTT
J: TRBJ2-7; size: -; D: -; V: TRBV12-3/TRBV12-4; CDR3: CATGRGAGTRETKYF; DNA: TGTGCCACCGGAAGGGGGGCAGGGACGAGAGAGACCAAGTACTTC
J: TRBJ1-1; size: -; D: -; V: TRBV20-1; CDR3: CSARGDIAEAFF; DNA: TGCAGTGCTAGAGGGGACATAGCTGAAGCTTTCTTT
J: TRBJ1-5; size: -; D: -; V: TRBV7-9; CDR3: CASSLVQLSNQPQHF; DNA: TGTGCCAGCAGCTTAGTTCAGCTTAGCAATCAGCCCCAGCATTTT
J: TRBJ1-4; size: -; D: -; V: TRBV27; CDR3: CASSLSRGYNEKLFF; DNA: TGTGCCAGCAGTTTATCTCGGGGTTATAATGAAAAACTGTTTTTT
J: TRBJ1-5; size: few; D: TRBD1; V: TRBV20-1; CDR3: CSASAGTGRQPQHF; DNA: TGCAGTGCTAGCGCCGGGACAGGGCGTCAGCCCCAGCATTTT
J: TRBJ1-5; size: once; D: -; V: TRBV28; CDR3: CATSGGGDYSNQPQHF; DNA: TGTGCCACCTCCGGAGGGGGGGATTATAGCAATCAGCCCCAGCATTTT
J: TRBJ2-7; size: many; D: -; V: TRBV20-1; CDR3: CSAGAGYEQYF; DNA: TGCAGTGCGGGGGCAGGTTACGAGCAGTACTTC
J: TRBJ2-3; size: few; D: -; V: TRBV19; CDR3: CASSIDKTDTQYF; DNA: TGTGCCAGTAGTATAGATAAGACCGATACGCAGTATTTT
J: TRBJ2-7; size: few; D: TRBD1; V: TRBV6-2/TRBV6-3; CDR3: CASRPGQGVNEQYF; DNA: TGTGCCAGTAGACCGGGACAGGGAGTCAACGAGCAGTACTTC
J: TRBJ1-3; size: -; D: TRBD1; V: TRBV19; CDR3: CASTDGGTVGGNTIYF; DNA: TGTGCCAGTACCGACGGCGGGACAGTGGGTGGAAACACCATATATTTT
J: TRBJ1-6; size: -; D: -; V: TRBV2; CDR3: CASSDQGPSNSPLHF; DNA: TGTGCCAGCAGTGACCAGGGCCCAAGTAATTCACCCCTCCACTTT
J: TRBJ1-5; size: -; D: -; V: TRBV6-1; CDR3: CASSESGGCEPQHF; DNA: TGTGCCAGCAGTGAAAGTGGGGGTTGTGAGCCCCAGCATTTT
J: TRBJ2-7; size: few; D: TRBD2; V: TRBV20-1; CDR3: CSAREWSGSEQYF; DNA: TGCAGTGCTAGAGAATGGAGCGGGAGCGAGCAGTACTTC